Listed below are T cell receptor beta chains from one sample, sequenced in a study of blood T cell repertoires in COVID-19. This table comes from immunoSEQ multiplex PCR, and its TCRdb copy is limited to in-frame clones, with some not included. The sample has 200,000 to 300,000 clones; approximately 87% are singletons. The sequenced sample consisted of peripheral blood. These receptors all come from a woman in her fifties or sixties with acute or convalescent COVID-19. The CDR3 runs from the conserved cysteine through the conserved F or W. A D gene is named only where the DNA matches it firmly. Only part of the rows carry a size: once, few, many, or a class if the clone is expanded.

size	D	J	V	DNA	CDR3
few	TRBD1	TRBJ2-5	TRBV24-1	TGTGCCACCAGTGACACCGGGACAGCCGCCCAAGAGACCCAGTACTTC	CATSDTGTAAQETQYF
NA	NA	TRBJ1-5	TRBV28	TGTGCCAGCAGTCCCCGGACAGATCAGCCCCAGCATTTT	CASSPRTDQPQHF
NA	NA	TRBJ2-3	TRBV7-3	TGTGCCAGCAGCTTAACCACAGGGCCCGGGACTACGCAGTATTTT	CASSLTTGPGTTQYF
NA	TRBD2	TRBJ2-1	TRBV7-2	TGTGCCAGCAGCTTAGAATCCCTAGCGGACTACAATGAGCAGTTCTTC	CASSLESLADYNEQFF
NA	TRBD1	TRBJ1-2	TRBV5-1	TGCGCCAGCAGCGGGTCACAGGGGGCTTGGGGCTACACCTTC	CASSGSQGAWGYTF
NA	TRBD1	TRBJ1-2	TRBV6-5	TGTGCCAGTAATACAGGGGGTACGAGCTACACCTTC	CASNTGGTSYTF
NA	NA	TRBJ1-5	TRBV9	TGTGCCAGCAGCCCTCATGGGGCACCGGATCAGCCCCAGCATTTT	CASSPHGAPDQPQHF
NA	TRBD2	TRBJ2-7	TRBV28	TGTGCCAGCAGTTTGTGGTCTAGCGGACCCTACGAGCAGTACTTC	CASSLWSSGPYEQYF
once	NA	TRBJ1-1	TRBV6-1	TGTGCCAGCAGTGAACAGGCGGGCACTGAAGCTTTCTTT	CASSEQAGTEAFF
NA	TRBD2	TRBJ2-1	TRBV7-6	TGTGCCAGCAGCTCCAGACTAGCGGCCTACGGTGAGCAGTTCTTC	CASSSRLAAYGEQFF
NA	TRBD2	TRBJ2-3	TRBV5-1	TGCGCCAGCAGCCAATGGGGACTAGCGGGAGCGGGAGATACGCAGTATTTT	CASSQWGLAGAGDTQYF
NA	NA	TRBJ2-7	TRBV27	TGTGCCAGCAGTTTGCCAGGGGCAACCTACGAGCAGTACTTC	CASSLPGATYEQYF
NA	NA	TRBJ1-6	TRBV5-1	TGCGCCAGCAGCTTGGTACAGGTGGACGGTAATTCACCCCTCCACTTT	CASSLVQVDGNSPLHF
NA	TRBD2	TRBJ2-1	TRBV4-1	TGCGCCAGCAGCCAAGATCAGCGGGAGGGCCTTTTTCGCTACAATGAGCAGTTCTTC	CASSQDQREGLFRYNEQFF
NA	NA	TRBJ2-5	TRBV28	TGTGCCAGCAGACCCGACGGGGAGACCCAGTACTTC	CASRPDGETQYF
NA	NA	TRBJ1-5	TRBV7-9	TGTGCCAGCAGCTTAGTTGCAGGGGCCAATCAGCCCCAGCATTTT	CASSLVAGANQPQHF
once	NA	TRBJ1-5	TRBV25-1	TGTGCCAGCAGTAACGGGGGCAATCAGCCCCAGCATTTT	CASSNGGNQPQHF
few	TRBD2	TRBJ2-2	TRBV9	TGTGCCAGCAGCGTAGGACTAGCGGGAGCTGGGACCGGGGAGCTGTTTTTT	CASSVGLAGAGTGELFF
NA	NA	TRBJ2-7	TRBV2	TGTGCCAGCAGTGGTGGGGGGTATGGGTCCTACGAGCAGTACTTC	CASSGGGYGSYEQYF
NA	NA	TRBJ2-1	TRBV9	TGTGCCAGCAGCAGGGGGTCGTACAATGAGCAGTTCTTC	CASSRGSYNEQFF
NA	TRBD1	TRBJ1-2	TRBV5-1	TGCGCCAGCAGCAGGGGACAGGCACTAAACTATGGCTACACCTTC	CASSRGQALNYGYTF
NA	TRBD1	TRBJ1-1	TRBV5-4	TGTGCCAGCAGCAAAGGGGGCGGCATGAACACTGAAGCTTTCTTT	CASSKGGGMNTEAFF
few	TRBD1	TRBJ2-1	TRBV5-1	TGCGCCAGCAGCTCAGGGGACAGGGGGAATGAGCAGTTCTTC	CASSSGDRGNEQFF
NA	NA	TRBJ2-2	TRBV30	TGTGCCTGGAATACTAACACCGGGGAGCTGTTTTTT	CAWNTNTGELFF
NA	TRBD1	TRBJ1-1	TRBV5-4	TGTGCCAGCAGCTTGGGTGGGGGACAGGGCCGGTGGGAGAGCGCTTTCTTT	CASSLGGGQGRWESAFF
NA	TRBD1	TRBJ2-7	TRBV3-1/TRBV3-2	TGTGCCAGCAGCCAAGTCCCGACAGGGGGCGAGCAGTACTTC	CASSQVPTGGEQYF
NA	NA	TRBJ1-2	TRBV19	NA	CASTSDGRGGYTF
once	TRBD2	TRBJ2-7	TRBV5-4	TGTGCCAGCAGCTTGGGGTTTGGGACTAGCGCGTACGAGCAGTACTTC	CASSLGFGTSAYEQYF
NA	NA	TRBJ1-5	TRBV6-5	TGTGCCAGCAGTTACTCACAGGTTTATAGCAATCAGCCCCAGCATTTT	CASSYSQVYSNQPQHF
NA	NA	TRBJ2-3	TRBV29-1	TGCAGCGTTGAAGACAGTCCAACAGATACGCAGTATTTT	CSVEDSPTDTQYF
NA	TRBD1	TRBJ1-2	TRBV27	TGTGCCAGCAGTTTCCGACAGGGCTTTCATGGCTACACCTTC	CASSFRQGFHGYTF
few	NA	TRBJ1-4	TRBV19	TGTGCCAGTAGTCCGGTCCCTAATGAAAAACTGTTTTTT	CASSPVPNEKLFF
NA	NA	TRBJ1-3	TRBV18	TGTGCCAGCTCACCGCTCCTGGGGGGGACTGGAAACACCATATATTTT	CASSPLLGGTGNTIYF
NA	TRBD1	TRBJ1-4	TRBV7-9	TGTGCCAGCAGCTCGACAGGGTTGTGGGAAAAACTGTTTTTT	CASSSTGLWEKLFF
NA	NA	TRBJ1-4	TRBV9	TGTGCCAGCAGCGCCAGATTCGCAACTAATGAAAAACTGTTTTTT	CASSARFATNEKLFF
NA	TRBD1	TRBJ1-2	TRBV6-5	TGTGCCAGCAGTATCCGGGACAGGGGGAATGGCTACACCTTC	CASSIRDRGNGYTF
NA	NA	TRBJ1-5	TRBV7-8	TGTGCCAGCAGCTTTGGACAGCATAATCAGCCCCAGCATTTT	CASSFGQHNQPQHF
NA	TRBD1	TRBJ1-2	TRBV7-2	TGTGCCAGCAGCTTAGTGTCAGGGGGCGCAACTGACGGCTACACCTTC	CASSLVSGGATDGYTF
NA	TRBD2	TRBJ2-7	TRBV3-1/TRBV3-2	TGTGCCAGCAGCCGTGGGTGGCGGGAGCTCTACGAGCAGTACTTC	CASSRGWRELYEQYF
NA	NA	TRBJ2-1	TRBV2	TGTGCCAGCAGACCCGGGACATATTACAATGAGCAGTTCTTC	CASRPGTYYNEQFF
NA	TRBD2	TRBJ2-1	TRBV9	TGTGCCAGCACGATCGGGACTAGCGGGAGTCTGGATGAGCAGTTCTTC	CASTIGTSGSLDEQFF
NA	NA	TRBJ1-4	TRBV29-1	TGCAGCGTTGGTGAGGGTTCTAATGAAAAACTGTTTTTT	CSVGEGSNEKLFF
NA	TRBD1	TRBJ2-5	TRBV4-3	TGCGCCAGCAGCCAAGGGACAGGACAAGAGACCCAGTACTTC	CASSQGTGQETQYF
NA	TRBD1	TRBJ2-7	TRBV12-3/TRBV12-4	TGTGCCAGCAGACAGGGGGCGGGGTACGAGCAGTACTTC	CASRQGAGYEQYF
few	NA	TRBJ1-6	TRBV28	TGTGCCAGCAGTTTAGGTGGGGGGGGTTCACCCCTCCACTTT	CASSLGGGGSPLHF
NA	TRBD1	TRBJ1-2	TRBV5-1	TGCGCCAGCAGCCAAGGGACAGTGGGGATGGTGAGCTACACCTTC	CASSQGTVGMVSYTF
NA	NA	TRBJ2-5	TRBV10-1	TGCGCCAGCAGCGCTTGGGGGCGGGAGCGGGAGACCCAGTACTTC	CASSAWGRERETQYF
NA	NA	TRBJ2-5	TRBV4-1	TGCGCCAGCAGCCGGAACATGGTCCGGGGGGAGACCCAGTACTTC	CASSRNMVRGETQYF
NA	NA	TRBJ1-4	TRBV2	TGTGCCAGCACAACCGACCGTGAAGGGGATGAAAAACTGTTTTTT	CASTTDREGDEKLFF
NA	NA	TRBJ2-7	TRBV3-1/TRBV3-2	TGTGCCAGCAGCCAAGCGTTAGTGCGGGAAACCTACGAGCAGTACTTC	CASSQALVRETYEQYF
NA	TRBD1	TRBJ1-2	TRBV2	TGTGCCAGCCTCTCAAGGACAGGGAGGAGTGGCTACACCTTC	CASLSRTGRSGYTF